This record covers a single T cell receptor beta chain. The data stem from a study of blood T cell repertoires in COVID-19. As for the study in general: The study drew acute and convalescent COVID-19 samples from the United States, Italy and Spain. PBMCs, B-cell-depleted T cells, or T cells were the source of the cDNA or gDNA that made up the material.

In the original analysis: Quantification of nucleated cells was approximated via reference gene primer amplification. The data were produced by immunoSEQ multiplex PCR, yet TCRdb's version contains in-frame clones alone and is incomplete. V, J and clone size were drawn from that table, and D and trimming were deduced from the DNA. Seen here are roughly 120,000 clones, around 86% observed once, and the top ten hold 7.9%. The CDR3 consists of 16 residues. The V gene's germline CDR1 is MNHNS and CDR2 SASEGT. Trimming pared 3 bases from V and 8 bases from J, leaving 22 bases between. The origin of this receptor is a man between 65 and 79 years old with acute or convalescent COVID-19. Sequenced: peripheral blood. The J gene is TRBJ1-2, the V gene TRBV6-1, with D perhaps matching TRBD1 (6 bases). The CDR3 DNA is TGTGCCAGCAGTGACTGGGCAGGGGTAAAGTTAAGGGGCTACACCTTC. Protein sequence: CASSDWAGVKLRGYTF.